These T cell receptor beta chains were read from a single sample in a study of cytomegalovirus exposure and HLA in healthy donors. Here immunoSEQ multiplex PCR was the method, and the copy in TCRdb shows in-frame clones only, minus some. The table has about 120,000 clones, approximately 80% seen once. Sequencing was carried out using PBMCs. These receptors originate from a human donor in good health. CDR3s include the opening cysteine and the closing phenylalanine or tryptophan. Fields, in order: clone size, V gene, D gene, J gene, CDR3 DNA, CDR3 protein. The D gene is left open where the match is weak. Expanded clones get a size class; other rows say once, few or many, or leave the size out.

abundance: .
v_gene: TRBV7-2
d_gene: .
j_gene: TRBJ1-3
CDR3nt: TGTGCCAGCAGCCTATCCCCAGGGGCCGGAAACACCATATATTTT
CDR3aa: CASSLSPGAGNTIYF

abundance: few
v_gene: TRBV5-1
d_gene: .
j_gene: TRBJ2-1
CDR3nt: TGCGCCAGCAGCCTAAGGACAGGGGGAAGGCGGGAGGGGAGCTCCTACAATGAGCAGTTCTTC
CDR3aa: CASSLRTGGRREGSSYNEQFF

abundance: few
v_gene: TRBV11-2
d_gene: .
j_gene: TRBJ1-1
CDR3nt: TGTGCCAGCAGCTTAGATGCAGGGATAACTGAAGCTTTCTTT
CDR3aa: CASSLDAGITEAFF

abundance: .
v_gene: TRBV5-1
d_gene: .
j_gene: TRBJ1-1
CDR3nt: TGCGCCAGCAGCTTGGGGGCAGGGTGGGACACTGAAGCTTTCTTT
CDR3aa: CASSLGAGWDTEAFF

abundance: .
v_gene: TRBV4-2
d_gene: .
j_gene: TRBJ1-6
CDR3nt: TGTGCCAGCAGCCAAGAATCCGGGAATAATTCACCCCTCCACTTT
CDR3aa: CASSQESGNNSPLHF

abundance: .
v_gene: TRBV7-6
d_gene: .
j_gene: TRBJ2-7
CDR3nt: TGTGCCAGCAGCTTTGCGGGACTGCTACGTGACGAGCAGTACTTC
CDR3aa: CASSFAGLLRDEQYF

abundance: .
v_gene: TRBV18
d_gene: .
j_gene: TRBJ1-1
CDR3nt: TGTGCCAGCTCACCCTCCAGGGTCATGAACACTGAAGCTTTCTTT
CDR3aa: CASSPSRVMNTEAFF

abundance: few
v_gene: TRBV6-1
d_gene: TRBD2
j_gene: TRBJ2-3
CDR3nt: TGTGCCAGCAGTGAGCCCCAGTTAATAGCGGGAACAGATACGCAGTATTTT
CDR3aa: CASSEPQLIAGTDTQYF

abundance: .
v_gene: TRBV19
d_gene: .
j_gene: TRBJ2-2
CDR3nt: TGTGCCAGTAGAAGCGGGTACAACACCGGGGAGCTGTTTTTT
CDR3aa: CASRSGYNTGELFF

abundance: .
v_gene: TRBV29-1
d_gene: .
j_gene: TRBJ1-1
CDR3nt: TGCAGCGGCCAGAGGAGGGGCAAAAACACTGAAGCTTTCTTT
CDR3aa: CSGQRRGKNTEAFF

abundance: .
v_gene: TRBV28
d_gene: .
j_gene: TRBJ2-7
CDR3nt: TGTGCCAGCACTACCGAGGCCCTACAAGCCCACGAGCAGTACTTC
CDR3aa: CASTTEALQAHEQYF

abundance: .
v_gene: TRBV7-9
d_gene: .
j_gene: TRBJ2-7
CDR3nt: TGTGCCAGCAGTCCCCTACCAAGGACACTCACCTACGAGCAGTACTTC
CDR3aa: CASSPLPRTLTYEQYF

abundance: once
v_gene: TRBV7-9
d_gene: TRBD1
j_gene: TRBJ1-5
CDR3nt: TGTGCCAGCAGCTTTGGGACAGGGGATCAGCCCCAGCATTTT
CDR3aa: CASSFGTGDQPQHF

abundance: .
v_gene: TRBV29-1
d_gene: TRBD2
j_gene: TRBJ2-7
CDR3nt: TGCAGCTTCCGCTCTAGCGGGCAATACTCCTACGAGCAGTACTTC
CDR3aa: CSFRSSGQYSYEQYF